Shown below are 19 T cell receptor beta chains from a single sample sequenced in a study of T-cell memory formation after mild COVID-19. Each CDR3 protein is one row after TCRdb ran MiXCR on the 5' RACE reads. The table has more than 450,000 distinct CDR3 sequences, under 20% seen once. The specimen was PBMCs or a T cell subset sorted from them (not recorded which). The source of these receptors is an adult woman who had mild COVID-19 (a few samples of this study predate the infection). Cell type and time point are not known.

The J gene is TRBJ2-1, the V gene TRBV7-9; 11 bases agree with TRBD1. After removal of 4 bases from V and 1 base from J, the junction contained 3 bases not matched to a gene. CDR1 and CDR2 (germline): SEHNR, FQNEAQ (reference sequence). This CDR3 region has 16 residues. The CDR3 coding sequence is TGTGCCAGCAGCTCCGGACAGGGGGCATCCTACAATGAGCAGTTCTTC. Translated: CASSSGQGASYNEQFF.

There are a few counts of this clonotype. This chain joins TRBV7-6 and TRBJ1-1; D not certain. This CDR3 has 14 amino acids. Germline V lookup: CDR1 SGHVS, CDR2 FNYEAQ. The V and J ends lost 5 bases and 1 base respectively, with 11 bases between them. The CDR3 region is CASSIAGRNTEAFF. In nucleotides, the CDR3 is TGTGCCAGCAGCATCGCGGGTCGGAACACTGAAGCTTTCTTT.

The chain carries TRBV6-5 and TRBJ1-4; no clear D. Germline-derived CDR1 and CDR2 are MNHEY and SVGAGI. Trimming took off 3 bases at V and 5 bases at J, with 7 bases between the two ends. The CDR3 totals 13 residues. CDR3 coding DNA: TGTGCCAGCAGTTATTGGGAGAATGAAAAACTGTTTTTT. Its translation is CASSYWENEKLFF.

This clonotype was counted between two and nine times. The genes are TRBV12-3 or TRBV12-4 and TRBJ2-7, with 7 positions matching TRBD2. V was pared by 7 bases and J by 0 bases, with 9 bases of the junction left unmatched. This CDR3 region has 15 residues. As DNA, the CDR3 is TGTGCCAGCACCAGTAGCGGGTCGAGCTCCTACGAGCAGTACTTC. Translating it yields CASTSSGSSSYEQYF.

This clonotype was seen a handful of times. The V call is TRBV11-3, the J call TRBJ2-1, with 7 nucleotides matching TRBD1. CDR3 length: 15 residues. Trimming removed 1 base from V and 9 bases from J; junction bases left unmatched: 9. CDR1 is SGHNT and CDR2 is YENEEA in the germline V gene. DNA for the CDR3: TGTGCCAGCAGCTTAGTTCCGACAGGGTTGGGTGAGCAGTTCTTC. Translation: CASSLVPTGLGEQFF.

The chain carries TRBV6-2 or TRBV6-3 and TRBJ2-3, with D perhaps given as TRBD1 or TRBD2 (5 bases each). Looked up from germline, CDR1 is MNHEY and CDR2 is SVGEGT. V lost 7 bases to trimming and J lost 1 base, with 12 bases between them. CDR3 length: 14 residues. CDR3 residues: CASNDPGRTDTQYF. CDR3 DNA sequence: TGTGCCAGCAACGATCCGGGACGCACAGATACGCAGTATTTT.

V is TRBV24-1 and J is TRBJ2-1; D not certain. Germline assignment: CDR1 KGHDR and CDR2 SFDVKD. CDR3 length: 17 residues. Deletions cut 3 bases from V and 0 bases from J, with 14 bases between. CDR3 amino acids: CATSDPGPRSSYNEQFF. CDR3 nucleotides: TGTGCCACCAGTGATCCCGGACCTAGGAGCTCCTACAATGAGCAGTTCTTC.

The gene calls are TRBV5-5 and TRBJ2-7, with TRBD2 as a possible D gene (5 bases). Trimming left V 0 bases short and J 4 bases short, with 11 bases between. CDR1 is SGHKS and CDR2 is YYEKEE in the germline V gene (reference sequence). This CDR3 contains 14 residues. The CDR3 loop reads CASSLGVGRYEQYF. In nucleotides, the CDR3 is TGTGCCAGCAGCTTGGGGGTTGGGAGATACGAGCAGTACTTC. The variable domain in full, completed from reference TRBV5-5 and TRBJ2-7, reads DAGVTQSPTHLIKTRGQQVTLRCSPISGHKSVSWYQQVLGQGPQFIFQYYEKEERGRGNFPDRFSARQFPNYSSELNVNALLLGDSALYLCASSLGVGRYEQYFGPGTRLTVT.

The chain carries TRBV6-5 and TRBJ1-5, with 7 nucleotides matching TRBD1. CDR3 length: 14 amino acids. Losses at the gene ends were 6 bases for V and 3 bases for J; bases not matched to a gene: 5. Germline CDR1 is MNHEY and CDR2 is SVGAGI. The CDR3 protein is CASRPDRSNQPQHF. CDR3 coding DNA: TGTGCCAGCAGACCGGACAGGTCCAATCAGCCCCAGCATTTT.

This clonotype was found a few times. V is TRBV7-2 and J is TRBJ2-7; a weak D match, TRBD2 (6 bases). V was clipped by 6 bases and J by 2 bases, with 17 bases between them. CDR1 is SGHTA, CDR2 FQGNSA, per germline. CDR3 length equals 15 residues. CDR3 loop: CASRLRSGRTYEQYF. The DNA for the CDR3 is TGTGCCAGCAGACTTCGTAGCGGCCGAACCTACGAGCAGTACTTC.

This clonotype has only a few counts. This rearrangement joins TRBV11-2 to TRBJ2-7, with TRBD1 matching 9 bases. Trimming removed 5 bases from V and 3 bases from J; junction bases left unmatched: 8. The CDR3 has 15 amino acids. Germline assignment: CDR1 SGHAT and CDR2 FQNNGV. The CDR3 DNA sequence: TGTGCCAGCAGCCCTAGAGGGACAGGGTTCTACGAGCAGTACTTC. It is translated as CASSPRGTGFYEQYF.

The chain couples TRBV5-1 to TRBJ2-5; D is uncertain. The CDR3 runs 13 residues. V dropped 1 base and J dropped 5 bases, with 9 bases sitting between them. Germline lookup yields CDR1 SGHRS and CDR2 YFSETQ. The CDR3 DNA follows: TGCGCCAGCAGCTTGAACGTCGTCGAGACCCAGTACTTC. Amino acids: CASSLNVVETQYF.

The rearrangement links TRBV10-3 to TRBJ1-5, with a tentative D call TRBD1 (6 bases). Germline V gene data show CDR1 as ENHRY and CDR2 as SYGVKD. With 4 bases removed from V and 4 bases from J, the gap between germline ends came to 8 bases. The CDR3 has 13 amino acids. The CDR3 spells CAISVQGNQPQHF. The CDR3 DNA sequence: TGTGCCATCAGTGTACAGGGTAATCAGCCCCAGCATTTT.

This clonotype was counted between two and nine times. The chain uses TRBV20-1 and TRBJ2-1; 10 bases match TRBD2. J lost 5 bases, V lost 2 bases, and 3 bases had no gene match. Germline loops: CDR1 DFQATT, CDR2 SNEGSKA (reference sequence). The CDR3 extends over 14 amino acids. The CDR3 here is CSARPGLADNEQFF. Here the CDR3 DNA reads TGCAGTGCTAGACCAGGACTAGCGGACAATGAGCAGTTCTTC.

The J gene is TRBJ2-2, the V gene TRBV24-1; tentative D call: TRBD2 (6 bases). V lost 6 bases and J 3 bases, leaving 16 bases between the germline ends. CDR3 size: 16 residues. Germline V gives CDR1 KGHDR, CDR2 SFDVKD. The CDR3 region is CATSLISGVDTGELFF. As DNA, the CDR3 is TGTGCCACCAGTTTAATTTCGGGGGTCGACACCGGGGAGCTGTTTTTT.

V is TRBV2 and J is TRBJ2-5; a weak D match, TRBD2 (5 bases). Per germline, CDR1 SNHLY and CDR2 FYNNEI. Trimming cost V 2 bases and J 1 base, with 8 bases left between them. CDR3 length: 14 residues. As DNA, the CDR3 is TGTGCCAGCAGTGAAACTAGTAGCCAAGAGACCCAGTACTTC. Translation gives CASSETSSQETQYF.

This chain links TRBV7-2 with TRBJ2-7, with 7 nucleotides matching TRBD2. Germline V gene sequence: CDR1 SGHTA, CDR2 FQGNSA. After removal of 6 bases from V and 0 bases from J, the junction contained 11 bases not matched to a gene. This CDR3 contains 16 residues. CDR3 residues: CASSRITGLPSYEQYF. As DNA, the CDR3 is TGTGCCAGCAGTCGTATTACGGGACTACCCTCCTACGAGCAGTACTTC.

This clonotype was observed a handful of times. The CDR3 coding sequence is TGTGCCAGCAGTGAAACAGGGAAGAACACTGAAGCTTTCTTT. Residues: CASSETGKNTEAFF. The rearrangement links TRBV6-1 to TRBJ1-1; D possibly corresponds to TRBD1 (6 bases). The V end was cut by 2 bases, the J end by 1 base, with 8 bases between. CDR1 and CDR2 (germline): MNHNS, SASEGT. This CDR3 region has 14 residues.

V gene TRBV6-5 combines with J gene TRBJ1-5, with D unclear. The CDR3 is made up of 14 amino acids. Germline V gene sequence: CDR1 MNHEY, CDR2 SVGAGI. V was clipped by 6 bases and J by 4 bases, with 13 bases between them. CDR3 residues: CASRELRRNQPQHF. CDR3 nucleotides: TGTGCCAGCAGAGAATTAAGGAGAAATCAGCCCCAGCATTTT.